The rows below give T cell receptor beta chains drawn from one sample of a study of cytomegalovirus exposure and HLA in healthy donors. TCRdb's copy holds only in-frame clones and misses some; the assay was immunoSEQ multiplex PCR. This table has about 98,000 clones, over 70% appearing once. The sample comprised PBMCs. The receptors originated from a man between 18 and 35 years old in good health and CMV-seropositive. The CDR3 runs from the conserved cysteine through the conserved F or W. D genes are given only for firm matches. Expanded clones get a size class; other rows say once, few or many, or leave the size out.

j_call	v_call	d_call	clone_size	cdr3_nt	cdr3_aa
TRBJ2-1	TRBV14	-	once	TGTGCCAGCAGCCAAGGACTCCGGCGGTCCTACAATGAGCAGTTCTTC	CASSQGLRRSYNEQFF
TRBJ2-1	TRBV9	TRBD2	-	TGTGCCAGCAGCCCCGGGACTAGCGGTCTCAATGAGCAGTTCTTC	CASSPGTSGLNEQFF
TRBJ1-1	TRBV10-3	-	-	TGTGCCATCAGGAGACAGAACACTGAAGCTTTCTTT	CAIRRQNTEAFF
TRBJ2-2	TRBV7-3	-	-	TGTGCCAGCAGCTTACTCGGCGGCACCGGGGAGCTGTTTTTT	CASSLLGGTGELFF
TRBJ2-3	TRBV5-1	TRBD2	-	TGCGCCAGCAGCTTGGCGGGGGGAAGCACAGATACGCAGTATTTT	CASSLAGGSTDTQYF
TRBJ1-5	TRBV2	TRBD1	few	TGTGCCAGCAGATCGGGACAGGATCAGCCCCAGCATTTT	CASRSGQDQPQHF
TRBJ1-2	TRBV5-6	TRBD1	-	TGTGCCAGCAGCGTCTGGACAGGGGGCGTCAGCCACACCTTC	CASSVWTGGVSHTF
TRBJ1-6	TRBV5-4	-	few	TGTGCCAGCACCACAACAGGGTATAATTCACCCCTCCACTTT	CASTTTGYNSPLHF
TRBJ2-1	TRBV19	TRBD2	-	TGTGCCAGTAGTCCAGGACTAGCGGAGTACAATGAGCAGTTCTTC	CASSPGLAEYNEQFF
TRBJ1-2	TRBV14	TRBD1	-	TGTGCCAGCAGACGCACAGGGGCTAGCTATGGCTACACCTTC	CASRRTGASYGYTF
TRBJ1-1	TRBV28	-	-	TGTGCCAGCAGTTCTTGGTACAGGAACACTGAAGCTTTCTTT	CASSSWYRNTEAFF
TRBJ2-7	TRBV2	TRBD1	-	TGTGCCAGCAGTGAACAGGCAGGGGGCTACTACGAGCAGTACTTC	CASSEQAGGYYEQYF
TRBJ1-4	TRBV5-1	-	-	TGCGCCAGCAGCTTGGACGGGGCAACTAATGAAAAACTGTTTTTT	CASSLDGATNEKLFF
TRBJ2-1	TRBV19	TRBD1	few	TGTGCCAGTACACCGGGGGGACAGGGGTACAATGAGCAGTTCTTC	CASTPGGQGYNEQFF